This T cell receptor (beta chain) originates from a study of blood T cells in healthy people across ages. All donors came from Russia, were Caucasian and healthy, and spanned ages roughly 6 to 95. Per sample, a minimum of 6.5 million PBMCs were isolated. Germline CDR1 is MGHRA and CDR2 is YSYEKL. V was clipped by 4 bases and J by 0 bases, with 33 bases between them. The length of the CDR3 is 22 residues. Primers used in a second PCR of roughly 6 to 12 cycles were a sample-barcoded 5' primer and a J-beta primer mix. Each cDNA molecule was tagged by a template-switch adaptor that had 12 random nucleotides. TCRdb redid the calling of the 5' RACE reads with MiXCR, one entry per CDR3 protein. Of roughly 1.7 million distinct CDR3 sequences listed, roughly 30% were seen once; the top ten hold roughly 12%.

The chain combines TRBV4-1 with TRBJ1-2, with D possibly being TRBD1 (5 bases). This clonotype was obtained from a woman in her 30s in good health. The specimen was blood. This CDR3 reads CASSPTAIGSGQGRIANYGYTF. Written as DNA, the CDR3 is TGCGCCAGCAGCCCGACTGCCATCGGGAGCGGTCAGGGCCGCATAGCTAACTATGGCTACACCTTC.